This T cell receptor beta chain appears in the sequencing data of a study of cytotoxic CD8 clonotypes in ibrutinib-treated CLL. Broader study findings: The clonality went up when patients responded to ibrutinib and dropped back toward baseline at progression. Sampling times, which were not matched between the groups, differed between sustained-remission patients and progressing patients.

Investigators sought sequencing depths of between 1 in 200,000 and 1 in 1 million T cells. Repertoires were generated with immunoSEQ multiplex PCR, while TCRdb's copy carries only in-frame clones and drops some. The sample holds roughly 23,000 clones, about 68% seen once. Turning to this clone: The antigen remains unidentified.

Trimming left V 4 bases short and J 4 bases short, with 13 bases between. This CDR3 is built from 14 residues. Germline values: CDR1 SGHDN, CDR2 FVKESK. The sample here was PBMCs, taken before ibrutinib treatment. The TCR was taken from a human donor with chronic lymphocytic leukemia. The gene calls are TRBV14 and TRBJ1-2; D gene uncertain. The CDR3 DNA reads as TGTGCCAGCAGCCGTCTTGGGGAACCCTATGGCTACACCTTC. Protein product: CASSRLGEPYGYTF.